This passage covers 28 T cell receptor beta chains from one sample sequenced in a study of T cells in Graves' hyperthyroidism and ophthalmopathy. Researchers amplified the TCR beta CDR3 regions from RNA transcripts. When the TCR CDR3 underwent first-round RT-PCR, the HTBI primer set was used. TCRdb re-called the multiplex PCR reads with MiXCR, one entry per CDR3 protein. The table has around 600,000 distinct CDR3 sequences, 15% to 19% seen once; the top ten hold under 7.5%. Source material: blood. The origin of the receptors is a woman in her twenties or thirties with Graves' hyperthyroidism.

In the case of this clonotype: A clone one base away is much larger, so this may be a read error. The chain carries TRBV27 and TRBJ2-7; 8 bases agree with TRBD1. The CDR3 consists of 12 residues. The germline V gene encodes CDR1 MNHEY and CDR2 SMNVEV (reference sequence). CDR3 protein: CASRTDRDERYF. The CDR3 coding sequence is TGTGCCAGTAGAACGGACAGGGACGAGCGGTACTTC.

The rearrangement joins TRBV20-1 to TRBJ1-1; D remains ambiguous. The CDR3 totals 11 residues. V was trimmed by 5 bases and J by 7 bases, leaving 11 bases between them. Germline V CDR1 and CDR2: DFQATT, SNEGSKA (reference sequence). DNA for the CDR3: TGCAGTGCTCGCCAGCGCTTTGAAGCTTTCTTT. Protein: CSARQRFEAFF.

The chain couples TRBV7-6 to TRBJ2-1; D might be TRBD1 or TRBD2, each matching 6 bases. Trimming pared 5 bases from V and 2 bases from J, leaving 13 bases between. Germline loops: CDR1 SGHVS, CDR2 FNYEAQ. The CDR3 is 15 residues long. The CDR3 bases are TGTGCCAGCAGCGGAGGGGGAGAGACCTACAATGAGCAGTTCTTC. Translated, it gives CASSGGGETYNEQFF.

The J gene is TRBJ1-2, the V gene TRBV6-1; D possibly corresponds to TRBD1 (6 bases). This CDR3 is 12 amino acids long. V was clipped by 6 bases and J by 12 bases, with 17 bases between them. Germline V CDR1 and CDR2: MNHNS, SASEGT. The CDR3 loop reads CASSLSDRSDTF. CDR3 DNA: TGTGCCAGCAGCCTATCCGACAGGTCGGACACCTTC.

The V call is TRBV7-9, the J call TRBJ2-1, with TRBD2 matching 8 bases. The CDR3 runs 11 residues. CDR1 and CDR2 (germline): SEHNR, FQNEAQ (reference sequence). V dropped 8 bases and J dropped 15; count of bases not matched to a gene: 9. The chain's CDR3 is CASGGLDLWFF. The CDR3 DNA follows: TGTGCCAGCGGGGGACTAGATTTGTGGTTCTTC.

This clonotype was recorded a few times. V gene TRBV12-3 or TRBV12-4 combines with J gene TRBJ2-7; TRBD2 matches at 9 bases. The CDR3 totals 14 residues. V lost 5 bases to trimming and J lost 5 bases; unmatched junction nucleotides: 7. The CDR3 DNA follows: TGTGCCAGCAGTAGGTTAGCGGGAGAAGACGAGCAGTACTTC. This encodes CASSRLAGEDEQYF.

As for this clonotype: Germline and junction disagree at one end, which may indicate a read error. The chain is built from TRBV7-3 and TRBJ2-1; TRBD2 matches at 10 bases. This CDR3 spans 17 amino acids. Germline V CDR1 and CDR2: SGHTA, FQGTGA. CDR3 region: CASSQNVAGGPYNEQFF. CDR3 DNA: TGCGCCAGCAGCCAAAATGTAGCGGGAGGCCCGTACAATGAGCAGTTCTTC.

With regard to this clonotype: It may be a read error: a sequence one base away is much more abundant. This chain connects TRBV5-1 to TRBJ2-7; 7 bases are shared with TRBD2. This CDR3 has 14 residues. CDR1 is SGHRS, CDR2 YFSETQ, per germline. The CDR3 sequence: CAGSLLTSAYEQYF. CDR3 nucleotides: TGCGCCGGCAGCTTACTCACTAGCGCCTACGAGCAGTACTTC.

This clonotype was seen a few times. The chain has TRBV7-8 and TRBJ1-4, with TRBD1 matching 8 bases. Germline values: CDR1 SGHVS, CDR2 FQNEAQ. The CDR3 sequence is 16 residues long. Trimming at V came to 5 bases and at J to 2 bases, leaving 7 bases not matched to a gene. The CDR3 DNA is TGTGCCAGCAGCCCGGACAGGGTCGGGACTAATGAAAAACTGTTTTTT. Translated: CASSPDRVGTNEKLFF. The complete variable domain, with remaining parts taken from reference TRBV7-8 and TRBJ1-4, reads GAGVSQSPRYKVAKRGQDVALRCDPISGHVSLFWYQQALGQGPEFLTYFQNEAQLDKSGLPSDRFFAERPEGSVSTLKIQRTQQEDSAVYLCASSPDRVGTNEKLFFGSGTQLSVL.

The chain is built from TRBV28 and TRBJ2-3, with D possibly being TRBD1 (5 bases). The CDR3 is 12 residues long. Germline CDR1 MDHEN, CDR2 SYDVKM. V was shortened by 6 bases and J by 7 bases, with 11 bases between the two germline ends. The CDR3 bases are TGTGCCAGCAGCCTGGGGCCCCATACGCAGTATTTT. This encodes CASSLGPHTQYF.

This sequence joins TRBV30 and TRBJ2-3; D unresolved. V lost 5 bases and J lost 1, with 13 bases in between. The germline V gene has CDR1 GTSNPN and CDR2 SVGIG (reference sequence). CDR3 length: 14 residues. The chain's CDR3 is CAWGLEYGTDTQYF. The CDR3 nucleotides read TGTGCCTGGGGCCTAGAGTACGGCACAGATACGCAGTATTTT.

This clonotype came up many times. The chain uses TRBV20-1 and TRBJ2-7; D ambiguous. Trimming pared 0 bases from V and 5 bases from J, leaving 17 bases between. CDR3 length: 15 amino acids. From germline, CDR1 is DFQATT and CDR2 SNEGSKA (reference sequence). CDR3 sequence reads: CSARDGLPALNEQYF. The CDR3 DNA is TGCAGTGCTAGAGATGGGTTACCCGCGCTAAACGAGCAGTACTTC.

The chain uses TRBV6-2 or TRBV6-3 and TRBJ2-3, with D uncertain. Between the trimmed V and J ends, which lost 0 bases and 0 bases, there was a span of 4 bases. This CDR3 has 14 residues. Looked up from germline, CDR1 is MNHEY and CDR2 is SVGEGT. CDR3 sequence (DNA): TGTGCCAGCAGTTACTCCCGGAGCACAGATACGCAGTATTTT. Translation: CASSYSRSTDTQYF.

This clonotype was picked up a small number of times. The chain recombines TRBV29-1 with TRBJ2-7; 7 positions match TRBD1. The CDR3 length is 15 residues. Losses at the gene ends were 4 bases for V and 4 bases for J; bases not matched to a gene: 13. CDR1 SQVTM and CDR2 ANQGSEA come from the germline V gene. CDR3 loop: CSVVAGRAGGYEQYF. Here the CDR3 DNA reads TGCAGCGTTGTGGCCGGTAGGGCAGGGGGTTACGAGCAGTACTTC.

This clonotype was detected ten times or more. This rearrangement joins TRBV5-1 to TRBJ1-2; D gene unclear. The V end was cut by 3 bases, the J end by 7 bases, with 22 bases between. In germline, CDR1 is SGHRS, CDR2 YFSETQ. The CDR3 runs 16 residues. CDR3 bases: TGCGCCAGCAGCTCGGATGCCAAGATGGAAGACTGTGGCTACACCTTC. It specifies CASSSDAKMEDCGYTF.

The table lists this clonotype with many counts. This chain links TRBV20-1 with TRBJ2-7; tentative D call: TRBD2 (6 bases). There are 15 residues in the CDR3. The V end lost 0 bases, the J end lost 3 bases, and 15 bases lay between the germline ends. Germline loops: CDR1 DFQATT, CDR2 SNEGSKA (reference sequence). CDR3 in amino acids: CSARDGSERVYEQYF. For the CDR3, the DNA is TGCAGTGCTAGAGATGGAAGCGAGCGGGTCTACGAGCAGTACTTC.

The chain combines TRBV20-1 with TRBJ2-7, with TRBD2 matching over 14 bases. CDR1 and CDR2 from the germline V gene are DFQATT and SNEGSKA (reference sequence). The length of the CDR3 is 14 residues. V lost 3 bases to trimming and J lost 4 bases; unmatched junction nucleotides: 2. DNA of the CDR3: TGCAGTGCTAGGACTAGCGGGGGGGGGTACGAGCAGTACTTC. The encoded protein is CSARTSGGGYEQYF.

The chain employs TRBV7-9 and TRBJ2-5; D remains unclear. Trimming removed 6 bases at V and 0 bases at J, with 14 bases between. Per the germline V gene, CDR1 is SEHNR and CDR2 is FQNEAQ (reference sequence). CDR3 length: 15 amino acids. CDR3 sequence: CASSPKIRYQETQYF. The CDR3 DNA reads TGTGCCAGCAGTCCTAAAATTAGGTACCAAGAGACCCAGTACTTC.

The genes are TRBV6-1 and TRBJ1-2, with 10 bases lining up with TRBD1. Germline loops: CDR1 MNHNS, CDR2 SASEGT. V shed 6 bases, J shed 4 bases, and the junction held 8 bases outside the gene matches. This CDR3 region has 15 residues. For the CDR3, the DNA is TGTGCCAGCAGCTTTGGGACAGGGGCGACCTATGGCTACACCTTC. This encodes CASSFGTGATYGYTF.

The V gene is TRBV28, the J gene TRBJ1-5; maybe TRBD1 (6 bases). The germline V and J ends were trimmed by 6 bases and 0 bases, with 18 bases remaining between them. This CDR3 comprises 17 residues. CDR1 and CDR2 from the germline V gene are MDHEN and SYDVKM. CDR3 protein: CASRTFTGWYSNQPQHF. The CDR3 DNA is TGTGCCAGCAGAACTTTTACAGGGTGGTATAGCAATCAGCCCCAGCATTTT.

This clonotype was seen a few times. V usage is TRBV6-1 and J usage is TRBJ2-2, with D perhaps matching TRBD1 (5 bases). Trimming stripped 6 bases from V and 5 bases from J, with 19 bases between. The CDR3 has 16 amino acids. Germline CDR1 is MNHNS and CDR2 is SASEGT. The CDR3 coding sequence is TGTGCCAGCAGACCGCGCCACGAGGCAGGGACCGGGGAGCTGTTTTTT. It is translated as CASRPRHEAGTGELFF.

This clonotype has at least ten counts. The chain is built from TRBV29-1 and TRBJ2-1; tentatively, D is TRBD2 (5 bases). Trimming shortened V by 6 bases and J by 4 bases, and 16 bases separated the two germline ends. This CDR3 comprises 14 residues. Germline CDR1 is SQVTM and CDR2 is ANQGSEA. CDR3 DNA sequence: TGCAGCGTGGCGGATACCGCGGGTTACAATGAGCAGTTCTTC. It encodes CSVADTAGYNEQFF.

This clonotype has ten or more counts. The V and J genes are TRBV28 and TRBJ2-5; no reliable D call. The CDR3 extends over 14 amino acids. In germline, CDR1 is MDHEN, CDR2 SYDVKM. Trimming left V 7 bases short and J 1 base short, with 13 bases between. CDR3 loop: CASKGSFRQETQYF. The CDR3 DNA reads as TGTGCCAGCAAAGGTAGTTTTCGCCAAGAGACCCAGTACTTC. The full variable domain, its missing parts supplied by reference TRBV28 and TRBJ2-5, is DVKVTQSSRYLVKRTGEKVFLECVQDMDHENMFWYRQDPGLGLRLIYFSYDVKMKEKGDIPEGYSVSREKKERFSLILESASTNQTSMYLCASKGSFRQETQYFGPGTRLLVL.

This clonotype was seen a handful of times. The chain combines TRBV19 with TRBJ1-5, with 7 bases fitting TRBD1. The germline CDR1 and CDR2 sequences are LNHDA and SQIVND (reference sequence). V was pared by 8 bases and J by 5 bases, with 6 bases of the junction left unmatched. This CDR3 is built from 13 residues. The CDR3 region is CASSVQGDQPQHF. CDR3 DNA sequence: TGTGCCAGTTCAGTCCAGGGGGATCAGCCCCAGCATTTT.

This clonotype was observed many times. The chain is built from TRBV20-1 and TRBJ2-1; 9 nucleotides align to TRBD2. Germline CDR1 and CDR2: DFQATT and SNEGSKA (reference sequence). The CDR3 runs 14 residues. With 3 bases clipped from V and 9 bases from J, the junction kept 9 bases outside the gene matches. The CDR3 DNA sequence: TGCAGTGCTAGTCCGAGCGGGAGGTTCAGTGAGCAGTTCTTC. Translated: CSASPSGRFSEQFF.

Only a few counts were recorded for this clonotype. The gene calls are TRBV7-9 and TRBJ2-7; 7 nucleotides align to TRBD1. The germline V gene has CDR1 SEHNR and CDR2 FQNEAQ (reference sequence). Trimming cost V 0 bases and J 5 bases; bases outside gene matches: 13. This CDR3 has 17 residues. The CDR3, as DNA: TGTGCCAGCAGCTTAGCTAGGGACAGTGAGATCCCCCACGAGCAGTACTTC. Translated, it gives CASSLARDSEIPHEQYF.

This clonotype was observed many times. The chain uses TRBV3-1 and TRBJ2-3; D gene ambiguous. This CDR3 has 12 residues. From germline, CDR1 is LGHDT and CDR2 YNNKEL (reference sequence). The V end was cut by 4 bases, the J end by 7 bases, with 9 bases between. Here the CDR3 reads CASSPERNTQYF. CDR3 nucleotides: TGTGCCAGCAGCCCGGAAAGGAATACGCAGTATTTT.

This clonotype was detected ten times or more. The chain uses TRBV6-1 and TRBJ2-1, with TRBD2 matching over 11 bases. V dropped 5 bases and J dropped 9; count of bases not matched to a gene: 6. The CDR3 loop spans 14 amino acids. Germline loops: CDR1 MNHNS, CDR2 SASEGT. The CDR3 DNA is TGTGCCAGCAGTCGGACTAGCGGGTTTGGTGAGCAGTTCTTC. Translation: CASSRTSGFGEQFF.